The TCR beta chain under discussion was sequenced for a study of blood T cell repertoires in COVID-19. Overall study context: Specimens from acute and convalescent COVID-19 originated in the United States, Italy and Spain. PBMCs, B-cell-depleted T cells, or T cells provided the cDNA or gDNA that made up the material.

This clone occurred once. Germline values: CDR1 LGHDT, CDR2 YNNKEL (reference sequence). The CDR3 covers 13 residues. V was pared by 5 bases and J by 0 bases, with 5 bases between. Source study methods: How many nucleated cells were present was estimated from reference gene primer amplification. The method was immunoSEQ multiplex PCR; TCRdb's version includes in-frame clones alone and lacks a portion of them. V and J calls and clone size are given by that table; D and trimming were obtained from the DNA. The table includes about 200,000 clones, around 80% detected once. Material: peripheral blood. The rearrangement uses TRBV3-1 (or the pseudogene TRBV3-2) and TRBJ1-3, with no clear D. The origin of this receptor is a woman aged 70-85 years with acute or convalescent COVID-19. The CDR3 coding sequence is TGTGCCAGCAGCTCGAGCTCTGGAAACACCATATATTTT. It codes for CASSSSSGNTIYF.